This T cell receptor beta chain was captured in a study of blood T cell repertoires in COVID-19. Overall study: From the United States, Italy and Spain came samples of acute and convalescent COVID-19.

The germline CDR1 and CDR2 sequences are MNHEY and SVGAGI. The V segment lost 6 bases and the J segment 8 bases; nucleotides outside the gene matches: 3. The length of the CDR3 is 13 residues. Participant ages covered roughly 18 to 90 years across approximately 25 US areas. In Cohort 3, a recovered donor had either two negative PCRs, clearance, or symptom resolution. In the original workflow: Researchers report that nucleated cell counts were estimated from reference gene primer amplification. Sequenced by immunoSEQ multiplex PCR; TCRdb stores in-frame clones only, minus some. From that table come the V and J calls and clone size; the DNA was used to work out D and trimming. The sample comprises approximately 350,000 clones, roughly nine tenths of which are singletons, and about 3% rests with the top ten.

The gene calls are TRBV6-5 and TRBJ1-4; 10 bases are a match to TRBD1. The receptor was isolated from a woman aged 30 to 39 who had recovered from COVID-19. Sequenced material: PBMCs or T cells enriched from blood (not recorded which). CDR3 residues: CASRPGQGEKLFF. The CDR3 DNA follows: TGTGCCAGCAGGCCGGGACAGGGGGAAAAACTGTTTTTT.